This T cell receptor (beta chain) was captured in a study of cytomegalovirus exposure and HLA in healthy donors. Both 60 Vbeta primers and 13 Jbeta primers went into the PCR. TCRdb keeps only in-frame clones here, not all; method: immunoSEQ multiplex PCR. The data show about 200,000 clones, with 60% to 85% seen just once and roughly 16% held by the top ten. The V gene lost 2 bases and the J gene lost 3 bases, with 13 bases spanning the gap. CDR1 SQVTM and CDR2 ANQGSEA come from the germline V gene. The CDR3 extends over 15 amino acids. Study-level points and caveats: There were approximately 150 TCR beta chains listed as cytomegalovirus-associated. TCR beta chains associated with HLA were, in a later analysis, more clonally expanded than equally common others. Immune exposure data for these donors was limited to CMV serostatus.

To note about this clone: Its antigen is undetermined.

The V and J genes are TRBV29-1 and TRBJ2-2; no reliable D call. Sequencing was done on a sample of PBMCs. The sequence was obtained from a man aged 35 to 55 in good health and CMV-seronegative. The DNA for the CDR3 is TGCAGCGTTGAATATACGGAGTCCGACACCGGGGAGCTGTTTTTT. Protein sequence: CSVEYTESDTGELFF.